The 8 T cell receptor beta chains reported below all come from one sample, sequenced in a study of PD-1 blockade in classical Hodgkin lymphoma. Only in-frame clones appear in the TCRdb table, and some are missing; sequencing was by immunoSEQ multiplex PCR. The sample contains some 17,000 clones, just under 85% of which appear only once. The time point denotes: newly diagnosed, previously untreated cHL patient sample. The specimen was peripheral blood mononuclear cells (PBMCs). These receptors all stem from a human donor with classical Hodgkin lymphoma.

The chain uses TRBV15 and TRBJ2-7; a weak D match, TRBD2 (7 bases). The CDR3 extends over 16 amino acids. Trimming pared 0 bases from V and 5 bases from J, leaving 17 bases between. Germline assignment: CDR1 LNHNV and CDR2 YYDKDF (reference sequence). Here the CDR3 reads CATSRDRGREPNEQYF. The CDR3 DNA is TGTGCCACCAGCAGAGATCGGGGGCGGGAGCCAAACGAGCAGTACTTC. The entire variable domain, with the rest obtained from reference TRBV15 and TRBJ2-7, is as follows: DAMVIQNPRYQVTQFGKPVTLSCSQTLNHNVMYWYQQKSSQAPKLLFHYYDKDFNNEADTPDNFQSRRPNTSFCFLDIRSPGLGDTAMYLCATSRDRGREPNEQYFGPGTRLTVT.

This clone was seen only once. The rearrangement joins TRBV18 to TRBJ2-7; D gene uncertain. V was clipped by 0 bases and J by 0 bases, with 6 bases between them. The germline CDR1 and CDR2 sequences are KGHSH and LQKENI. The CDR3 loop spans 14 amino acids. The CDR3 loop is CASSPPGNSYEQYF. CDR3 sequence (DNA): TGTGCCAGCTCACCACCGGGGAACTCCTACGAGCAGTACTTC.

The chain couples TRBV27 to TRBJ1-2; 8 bases agree with TRBD1. CDR3 size: 12 residues. The junction had 2 bases not matched to a gene; V was cut back by 5 bases and J by 6 bases. CDR1 and CDR2 from the germline V gene are MNHEY and SMNVEV (reference sequence). CDR3 nucleotide sequence: TGTGCCAGCAGTAAGACAGGGGATGGCTACACCTTC. Its protein product is CASSKTGDGYTF.

J is TRBJ2-5 and V is TRBV5-1; tentative D call: TRBD1 (6 bases). Germline values: CDR1 SGHRS, CDR2 YFSETQ. Between the trimmed V and J ends, which lost 7 bases and 1 base, there was a span of 14 bases. This CDR3 has 14 amino acids. The CDR3 nucleotides are TGCGCCAGCCGCCGACGACAGGTCCAAGAGACCCAGTACTTC. It specifies CASRRRQVQETQYF.

In its sample, this clone was seen once. V and J are TRBV19 and TRBJ2-1; 10 nucleotides match TRBD2. V lost 2 bases and J lost 6; bases outside the gene matches: 4. Germline V lookup: CDR1 LNHDA, CDR2 SQIVND (reference sequence). The CDR3 covers 15 residues. CDR3 sequence (DNA): TGTGCCAGTAGTATATCAGCGGGAGGGCCCAATGAGCAGTTCTTC. This encodes CASSISAGGPNEQFF.

The J gene is TRBJ1-2, the V gene TRBV28; TRBD1 might be the D (5 bases). The CDR3 is 17 residues long. CDR1 and CDR2 from the germline V gene are MDHEN and SYDVKM. V gave up 5 bases and J gave up 1 base, with 20 bases separating them. CDR3 loop: CASSHTGRGSDNYGYTF. The CDR3 DNA is TGTGCCAGCAGTCACACGGGGAGGGGCAGCGATAACTATGGCTACACCTTC.

The chain uses TRBV11-2 and TRBJ2-7, with 8 bases that match TRBD2. CDR1 is SGHAT and CDR2 is FQNNGV in the germline V gene. The J segment lost 3 bases and the V segment lost 4 bases, leaving 8 bases of the junction unmatched. The CDR3 runs 15 residues. CDR3 region: CASSSLAGYNYEQYF. The CDR3 DNA reads TGTGCCAGCAGCTCCTTAGCGGGATATAACTACGAGCAGTACTTC. Based on the CDR3 plus reference TRBV11-2 and TRBJ2-7, the full variable domain is EAGVAQSPRYKIIEKRQSVAFWCNPISGHATLYWYQQILGQGPKLLIQFQNNGVVDDSQLPKDRFSAERLKGVDSTLKIQPAKLEDSAVYLCASSSLAGYNYEQYFGPGTRLTVT.

J is TRBJ1-1 and V is TRBV5-1, with D unclear. V lost 1 base, J lost 1 base, and 8 bases lay in between. The germline V gene has CDR1 SGHRS and CDR2 YFSETQ. This CDR3 is built from 14 residues. Written as DNA, the CDR3 is TGCGCCAGCAGCTTGAGTGCAGCGAACACTGAAGCTTTCTTT. It is translated as CASSLSAANTEAFF.